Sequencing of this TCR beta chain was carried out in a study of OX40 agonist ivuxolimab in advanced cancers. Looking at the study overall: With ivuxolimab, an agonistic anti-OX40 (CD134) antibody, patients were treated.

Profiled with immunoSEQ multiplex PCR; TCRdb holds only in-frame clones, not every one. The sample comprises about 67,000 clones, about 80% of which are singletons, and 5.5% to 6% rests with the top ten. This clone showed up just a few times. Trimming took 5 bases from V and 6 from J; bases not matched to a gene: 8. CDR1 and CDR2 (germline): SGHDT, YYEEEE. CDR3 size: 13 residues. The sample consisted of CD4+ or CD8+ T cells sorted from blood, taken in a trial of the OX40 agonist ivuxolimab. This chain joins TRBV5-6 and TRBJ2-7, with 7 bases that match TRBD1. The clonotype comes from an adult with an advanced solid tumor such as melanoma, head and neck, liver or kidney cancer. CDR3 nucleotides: TGTGCCAGCAGGGATGCAGGGGGACGCGAGCAGTACTTC. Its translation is CASRDAGGREQYF.